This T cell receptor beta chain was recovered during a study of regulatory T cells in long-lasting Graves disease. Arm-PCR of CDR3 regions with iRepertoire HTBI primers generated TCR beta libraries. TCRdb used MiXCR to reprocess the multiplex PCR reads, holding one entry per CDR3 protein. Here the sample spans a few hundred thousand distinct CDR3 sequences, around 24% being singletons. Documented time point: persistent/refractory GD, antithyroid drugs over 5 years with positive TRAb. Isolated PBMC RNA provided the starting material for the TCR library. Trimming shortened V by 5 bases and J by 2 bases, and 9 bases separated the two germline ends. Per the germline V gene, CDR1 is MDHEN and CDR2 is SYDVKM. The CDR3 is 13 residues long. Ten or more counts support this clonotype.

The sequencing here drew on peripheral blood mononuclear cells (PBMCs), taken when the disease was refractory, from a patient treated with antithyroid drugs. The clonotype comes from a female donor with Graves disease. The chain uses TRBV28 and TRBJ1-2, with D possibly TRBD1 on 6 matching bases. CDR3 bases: TGTGCCAGCAGTGATGGACAGAACTATGGCTACACCTTC. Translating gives CASSDGQNYGYTF.